These 18 T cell receptor beta chains share one sample of origin, sequenced in a study of blood T cell repertoires in COVID-19 (dated by TCRdb to 2019 to 2021). The library was generated by the immunoSEQ multiplex PCR assay. Imported from immuneACCESS, the table was reduced by TCRdb to in-frame sequences with V and J called. These copies leave out some clones; in studies compared against another copy, an unresolved V gene accounts for under half, and the cause of the remainder is not known. Across this sample there are about 210,000 clones, with more than 80% seen only once. The ten largest clones take up around 9.2% of the sample. The sample was PBMCs or T cells enriched from blood (not recorded which). The source is a middle-aged man who had recovered from COVID-19.

This chain links TRBV9 with TRBJ2-1; 9 bases align to TRBD2. V lost 3 bases and J lost 7; bases outside the gene matches: 8. Germline CDR1 reads SGDLS; CDR2 reads YYNGEE. The CDR3 sequence is 15 residues long. As DNA, the CDR3 is TGTGCCAGCAGCGACGGACTAGCGAGCGAGAATGAGCAGTTCTTC. The encoded protein is CASSDGLASENEQFF. Full variable domain (missing parts from reference TRBV9 and TRBJ2-1): DSGVTQTPKHLITATGQRVTLRCSPRSGDLSVYWYQQSLDQGLQFLIQYYNGEERAKGNILERFSAQQFPDLHSELNLSSLELGDSALYFCASSDGLASENEQFFGPGTRLTVL.

This clone showed up just once. The chain joins TRBV19 to TRBJ1-5; D gene unclear. Germline CDR1 reads LNHDA; CDR2 reads SQIVND (reference sequence). This CDR3 has 15 residues. V lost 2 bases, J lost 1 base, and 9 bases lay in between. CDR3 coding DNA: TGTGCCAGTAGTATACCTCGGAGCAGCAATCAGCCCCAGCATTTT. Amino acid sequence: CASSIPRSSNQPQHF.

In this sample, this clone turned up once. This CDR3 is CASSFSWGGSEKLFF. In nucleotides, the CDR3 is TGTGCCAGTAGTTTTTCGTGGGGCGGCTCTGAAAAACTGTTTTTT. V usage is TRBV19 and J usage is TRBJ1-4; possible D gene TRBD1, 5 bases. In germline, CDR1 is LNHDA, CDR2 SQIVND (reference sequence). Trimming cost V 5 bases and J 7 bases, with 17 bases left between them. The CDR3 has 15 amino acids.

The chain couples TRBV14 to TRBJ2-2, with TRBD2 identical over 9 bases. The germline V gene encodes CDR1 SGHDN and CDR2 FVKESK. With V trimmed by 4 bases and J by 3 bases, 6 bases remained unmatched. This CDR3 is built from 16 residues. The CDR3 nucleotides are TGTGCCAGCAGCCTCGGGACTAGCTGGTACACCGGGGAGCTGTTTTTT. As protein: CASSLGTSWYTGELFF. Full variable domain (outside the CDR3, taken from reference TRBV14 and TRBJ2-2): EAGVTQFPSHSVIEKGQTVTLRCDPISGHDNLYWYRRVMGKEIKFLLHFVKESKQDESGMPNNRFLAERTGGTYSTLKVQPAELEDSGVYFCASSLGTSWYTGELFFGEGSRLTVL.

This rearrangement joins TRBV7-9 to TRBJ1-2; 7 bases line up with TRBD1. The CDR3 contains 15 residues. V lost 5 bases, J lost 2 bases, and 8 bases stayed unmatched. Germline V gene data show CDR1 as SEHNR and CDR2 as FQNEAQ (reference sequence). The CDR3 DNA sequence: TGTGCCAGCAGCCAACAGGGGTCCTTAAACTATGGCTACACCTTC. Protein: CASSQQGSLNYGYTF.

The chain carries TRBV6-5 and TRBJ1-2; D unclear. V shed 5 bases and J shed 2 bases, with 9 bases lying between them. Germline CDR1 is MNHEY and CDR2 is SVGAGI. The CDR3 consists of 13 residues. This CDR3 is CASSHGRNYGYTF. CDR3 sequence (DNA): TGTGCCAGCAGTCACGGGAGGAACTATGGCTACACCTTC.

The genes are TRBV3-1 (or the pseudogene TRBV3-2) and TRBJ1-5; weak D call: TRBD1 (6 bases). The CDR3 consists of 13 residues. The V gene lost 1 base and the J gene lost 6 bases, with 7 bases spanning the gap. Germline values: CDR1 LGHDT, CDR2 YNNKEL (reference sequence). CDR3 in amino acids: CASSQGGPQPQHF. As DNA, the CDR3 is TGTGCCAGCAGCCAAGGGGGGCCTCAGCCCCAGCATTTT.

The gene calls are TRBV10-1 and TRBJ2-1, with 8 bases identical to TRBD1. V gave up 5 bases and J gave up 2 bases; unmatched junction bases: 2. CDR1 WNHNN and CDR2 SYGVQD come from the germline V gene (reference sequence). The CDR3 sequence is 14 residues long. The CDR3 reads CASSPGQAYNEQFF. The DNA of the CDR3 is TGCGCCAGCAGTCCGGGACAGGCCTACAATGAGCAGTTCTTC.

The chain is built from TRBV7-6 and TRBJ2-3, with 12 bases lining up with TRBD2. The CDR3 has 17 amino acids. CDR1 and CDR2 (germline): SGHVS, FNYEAQ. The ends lost 3 bases at V and 5 bases at J; junction bases unmatched: 9. The CDR3 region is CASSFTRLAGVGDTQYF. The CDR3, as DNA: TGTGCCAGCAGCTTTACCCGACTAGCGGGAGTTGGAGATACGCAGTATTTT.

The V gene is TRBV5-6, the J gene TRBJ1-1, with D tentatively TRBD1 (5 bases). This CDR3 is built from 14 residues. V shed 1 base and J shed 2 bases, with 9 bases lying between them. Per the germline V gene, CDR1 is SGHDT and CDR2 is YYEEEE. This CDR3 is CASSLIQVNTEAFF. In DNA form, the CDR3 reads TGTGCCAGCAGCTTGATACAGGTAAACACTGAAGCTTTCTTT.

V usage is TRBV5-1 and J usage is TRBJ2-5, with a weak D call TRBD2 (6 bases). The CDR3 has 15 amino acids. Germline values: CDR1 SGHRS, CDR2 YFSETQ. Trimming cost V 0 bases and J 5 bases, with 14 bases left between them. CDR3 in DNA: TGCGCCAGCAGCTTGGGAACTCAGGGAGGTGAGACCCAGTACTTC. Protein product: CASSLGTQGGETQYF.

This chain connects TRBV4-2 to TRBJ1-5, with TRBD1 matching 8 bases. In germline, CDR1 is LGHNA, CDR2 YNFKEQ. V trimming: 2 bases; J trimming: 7 bases; junction bases outside the gene matches: 4. The CDR3 has 14 residues. The DNA for the CDR3 is TGTGCCAGCAGCCAACTGACAGGGGAACAGCCCCAGCATTTT. It encodes CASSQLTGEQPQHF.

The chain combines TRBV7-3 with TRBJ2-1, with a weak D call TRBD2 (7 bases). The germline V gene has CDR1 SGHTA and CDR2 FQGTGA. The CDR3 loop spans 15 amino acids. Trimming stripped 5 bases from V and 7 bases from J, with 18 bases between. CDR3 sequence reads: CASSQGLAEGNEQFF. In DNA, the CDR3 is TGTGCCAGCAGCCAGGGGCTAGCGGAGGGGAATGAGCAGTTCTTC.

The chain recombines TRBV30 with TRBJ2-7; 11 bases are shared with TRBD1. This CDR3 has 14 residues. Germline V lookup: CDR1 GTSNPN, CDR2 SVGIG (reference sequence). V lost 1 base, J lost 5 bases, and 4 bases stayed unmatched. The CDR3 protein is CAWSGGTGGNEQYF. The DNA of the CDR3 is TGTGCCTGGAGTGGCGGGACAGGGGGAAACGAGCAGTACTTC.

The V gene is TRBV6-5, the J gene TRBJ2-7; D is uncertain. V was cut by 6 bases and J by 1 base, with 13 bases left in between. Germline V gene lookup returns CDR1 MNHEY and CDR2 SVGAGI. This CDR3 is 14 amino acids long. CDR3 residues: CASSDHHGSYEQYF. In DNA, the CDR3 is TGTGCCAGCAGCGATCACCACGGTTCCTACGAGCAGTACTTC.

The chain carries TRBV5-6 and TRBJ2-7; 11 positions agree with TRBD1. Per the germline V gene, CDR1 is SGHDT and CDR2 is YYEEEE. The CDR3 runs 16 residues. The V gene end was trimmed by 1 base and the J gene end by 2 bases; junction bases not matched to a gene: 5. CDR3 amino acids: CASSLLGGQGAYEQYF. The DNA of the CDR3 is TGTGCCAGCAGCTTGTTGGGGGGACAGGGGGCCTACGAGCAGTACTTC.

The V and J genes are TRBV2 and TRBJ2-1, with D hard to call. The germline V and J ends were trimmed by 3 bases and 5 bases, with 8 bases remaining between them. CDR3 length equals 13 residues. Germline CDR1 reads SNHLY; CDR2 reads FYNNEI. DNA for the CDR3: TGTGCCAGCAGTGATCGGGTGGACAATGAGCAGTTCTTC. It specifies CASSDRVDNEQFF.

In its sample, this clone was seen many times. The V call is TRBV6-5, the J call TRBJ2-1; perhaps TRBD1 as D (5 bases). Germline V gene sequence: CDR1 MNHEY, CDR2 SVGAGI. The CDR3 spans 14 residues. Between the trimmed V and J ends, which lost 8 bases and 0 bases, there was a span of 11 bases. The CDR3 is CASGKGNSYNEQFF. CDR3 DNA sequence: TGTGCCAGCGGAAAGGGGAACTCCTACAATGAGCAGTTCTTC.